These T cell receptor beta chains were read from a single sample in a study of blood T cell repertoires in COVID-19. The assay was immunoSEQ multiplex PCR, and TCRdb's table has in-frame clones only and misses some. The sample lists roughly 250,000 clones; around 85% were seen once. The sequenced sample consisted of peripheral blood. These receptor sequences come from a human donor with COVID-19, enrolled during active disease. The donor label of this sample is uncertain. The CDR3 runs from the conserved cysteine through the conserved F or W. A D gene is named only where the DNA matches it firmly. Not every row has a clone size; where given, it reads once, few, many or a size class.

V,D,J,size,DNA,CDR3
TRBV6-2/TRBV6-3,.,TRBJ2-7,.,TGTGCCAGCAGTCGACTAGACGTCCACGAGCAGTACTTC,CASSRLDVHEQYF
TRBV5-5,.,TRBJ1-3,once,TGTGCCAGCAGCTTAGAACTGCCTGGAAACACCATATATTTT,CASSLELPGNTIYF
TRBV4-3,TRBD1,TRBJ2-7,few,TGCGCCAGCAGCCCTCGCGAGGCTGGACAGGGTAAGACCTACGAGCAGTACTTC,CASSPREAGQGKTYEQYF
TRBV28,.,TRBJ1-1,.,TGTGCCAGCCCTTCCCCCCCTATTTTGAATGGTATTGGGAACACTGAAGCTTTCTTT,CASPSPPILNGIGNTEAFF
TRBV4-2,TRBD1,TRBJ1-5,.,TGTGCCAGCAGCCAGGCGGGACAGCCCGATCAGCCCCAGCATTTT,CASSQAGQPDQPQHF
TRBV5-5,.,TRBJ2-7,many,TGTGCCAGCAGCTTGGCCGGAGGAGCGGCCTACGAGCAGTACTTC,CASSLAGGAAYEQYF
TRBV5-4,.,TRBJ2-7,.,TGTGCCAGCAGCTTAACAGGGTTCGAGCAGTACTTC,CASSLTGFEQYF
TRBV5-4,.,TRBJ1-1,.,TGTGCCAGCAGCCGTAACGGGGGAGCCAACACTGAAGCTTTCTTT,CASSRNGGANTEAFF
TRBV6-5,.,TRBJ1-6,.,TGTGCCAGCAGTTACGCACCGGGAGCGAATTCACCCCTCCACTTT,CASSYAPGANSPLHF
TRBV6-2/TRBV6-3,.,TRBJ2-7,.,TGTGCCAGCAGTTACTCGAATACAGCCTTCTCCTACGAGCAGTACTTC,CASSYSNTAFSYEQYF
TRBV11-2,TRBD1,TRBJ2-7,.,TGTGCCAGCAGCAGGGACAGGGGGTCTTCCTACGAGCAGTACTTC,CASSRDRGSSYEQYF
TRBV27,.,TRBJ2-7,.,TGTGCCAGCAGCCTCAGACAGTTGGCCACCTACGAGCAGTACTTC,CASSLRQLATYEQYF
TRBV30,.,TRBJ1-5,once,TGTGCCTGGAGTGGAGAGAATAGCAATCAGCCCCAGCATTTT,CAWSGENSNQPQHF
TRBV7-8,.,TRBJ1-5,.,TGTGCCAGCAGCTTAGCGCGGGTCGGTAGCAATCAGCCCCAGCATTTT,CASSLARVGSNQPQHF
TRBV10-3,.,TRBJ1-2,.,TGTGCCATGGGGGGAGGAGACTACGGTGGCTACACCTTC,CAMGGGDYGGYTF
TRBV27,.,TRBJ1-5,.,TGTGCCAGCAGTTTATCGATAGTTGGTAGCAATCAGCCCCAGCATTTT,CASSLSIVGSNQPQHF
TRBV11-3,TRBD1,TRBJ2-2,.,TGTGCCAGCAGCCCGAGGACAGGGGTGAACACCGGGGAGCTGTTTTTT,CASSPRTGVNTGELFF
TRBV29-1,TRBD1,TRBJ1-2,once,TGCAGCGTAGGGACAGGGGGGAGCTATGGCTACACCTTC,CSVGTGGSYGYTF
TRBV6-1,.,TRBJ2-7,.,TGTGCCAGCAGTGAACAGGGGATGGCGAGGACCTACGAGCAGTACTTC,CASSEQGMARTYEQYF
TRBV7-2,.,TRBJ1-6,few,TGTGCCAGCAGCCCCACAGGTGTTCGCTCACCCCTCCACTTT,CASSPTGVRSPLHF
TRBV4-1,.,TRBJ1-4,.,TGCGCCAGCAGCCAAGGGGAAGGGGCTAATGAAAAACTGTTTTTT,CASSQGEGANEKLFF
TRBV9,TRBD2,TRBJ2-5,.,TGTGCCAGCAGCACCCCATTAAACGGCGGGACTAGCTCCTCCGTTGAGACCCAGTACTTC,CASSTPLNGGTSSSVETQYF
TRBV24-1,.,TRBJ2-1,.,TGTGCCACCACCCTACCCATATATAGCTCCTACAATGAGCAGTTCTTC,CATTLPIYSSYNEQFF
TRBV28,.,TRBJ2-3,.,TGTGCCAGCAGTCGCGCGGGACAGCGCACAGATACGCAGTATTTT,CASSRAGQRTDTQYF
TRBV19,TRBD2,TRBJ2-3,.,TGTGCCAGTACCCCGGGGGGGGGCACAGATACGCAGTATTTT,CASTPGGGTDTQYF
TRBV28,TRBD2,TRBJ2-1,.,TGTGCCAGCAGGGTGCCCCCCCAGCGGGAGGGCCGACAGTTCTTC,CASRVPPQREGRQFF
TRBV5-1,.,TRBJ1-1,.,TGCGCCAGCAACCCGGAGGTTGGCTGGAACACTGAAGCTTTCTTT,CASNPEVGWNTEAFF
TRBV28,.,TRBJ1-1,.,TGTGCCAGCAACAAATTACAGGGATTGAACACTGAAGCTTTCTTT,CASNKLQGLNTEAFF
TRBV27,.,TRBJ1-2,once,TGTGCCAGCAGTTTATTTCGGGGAGTCTATGGCTACACCTTC,CASSLFRGVYGYTF
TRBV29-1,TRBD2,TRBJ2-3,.,TGCAGCGCCCCGGCGGGGGTGACAGATACGCAGTATTTT,CSAPAGVTDTQYF
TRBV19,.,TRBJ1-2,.,TGTGCCAGTAGTATAGATTGGCAGGCCCGCTATGGCTACACCTTC,CASSIDWQARYGYTF
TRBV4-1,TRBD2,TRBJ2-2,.,TGCGCCAGCACGGCCTGGCTAGCGGGAGACACCGGGGAGCTGTTTTTT,CASTAWLAGDTGELFF
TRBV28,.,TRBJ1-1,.,TGTGCCAGCAAGGGGGGGGGTGAAAACACTGAAGCTTTCTTT,CASKGGGENTEAFF
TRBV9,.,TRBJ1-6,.,TGTGCCAGCAGCCCCCAGCGGGATTCACCCCTCCACTTT,CASSPQRDSPLHF
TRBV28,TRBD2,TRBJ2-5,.,TGTGCCAGCAGTTTTTCACTAGCGGGAGATCGCGAGACCCAGTACTTC,CASSFSLAGDRETQYF
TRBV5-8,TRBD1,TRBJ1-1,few,TGTGCCAGCAGCCTCGATCGGACAGGATGGAACACTGAAGCTTTCTTT,CASSLDRTGWNTEAFF
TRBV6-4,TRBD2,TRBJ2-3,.,TGTGCCAGCAGCCCACTAGCGGGCAGCACAGATACGCAGTATTTT,CASSPLAGSTDTQYF